The 8 T cell receptor beta chains given below trace back to one sample, sequenced in a study of shared clonotypes between healthy human individuals. Libraries were prepared by immunoSEQ multiplex PCR; TCRdb keeps only in-frame clonotypes and omits some of them. Of over 1.5 million clones listed, 95% to 99% are singletons. The sequenced sample was naive CD4+ T cells sorted from blood. Subset reported: CD45RA+ positively selected. The receptors originated from a man aged 25-40 years in good health.

The chain has TRBV28 and TRBJ1-1; no definite D call. V lost 5 bases, J lost 11 bases, and 18 bases lay in between. CDR1 is MDHEN and CDR2 is SYDVKM in the germline V gene. The CDR3 covers 13 residues. CDR3 in amino acids: CASSNTGSFTAFF. For the CDR3, the DNA is TGTGCCAGCAGTAATACCGGGTCCTTCACGGCTTTCTTT.

A word on this clone: This CDR3 is also generated by other DNA sequences in the sample. The genes are TRBV9 and TRBJ1-1; TRBD1 aligns across 9 bases. V trimming: 0 bases; J trimming: 5 bases; junction bases outside the gene matches: 8. Germline V gives CDR1 SGDLS, CDR2 YYNGEE. The CDR3 has 16 residues. The CDR3 loop is CASSVGGQGLGTEAFF. The DNA of the CDR3 is TGTGCCAGCAGCGTAGGGGGACAGGGTTTGGGTACTGAAGCTTTCTTT.

This chain joins TRBV6-5 and TRBJ1-1; 8 nucleotides line up with TRBD1. J was trimmed by 4 bases and V by 4 bases; bases with no gene match: 8. This CDR3 contains 15 residues. The V gene's germline CDR1 is MNHEY and CDR2 SVGAGI. The CDR3 protein is CASSSRTGGSTEAFF. Written as DNA, the CDR3 is TGTGCCAGCAGTTCACGAACAGGGGGAAGCACTGAAGCTTTCTTT.

The chain employs TRBV5-4 and TRBJ1-2; tentatively, D is TRBD1 (5 bases). With 4 bases removed from V and 1 base from J, the gap between germline ends came to 20 bases. The germline V gene has CDR1 SGHNT and CDR2 YYREEE (reference sequence). The CDR3 has 17 residues. CDR3 bases: TGTGCCAGCAGCACCGGATTGACAGACAGCGTTAACTATGGCTACACCTTC. Protein: CASSTGLTDSVNYGYTF. Looking up the rest from reference TRBV5-4 and TRBJ1-2 gives the full variable domain: ETGVTQSPTHLIKTRGQQVTLRCSSQSGHNTVSWYQQALGQGPQFIFQYYREEENGRGNFPPRFSGLQFPNYSSELNVNALELDDSALYLCASSTGLTDSVNYGYTFGSGTRLTVV.

The genes are TRBV7-9 and TRBJ1-1; D not resolved. Trimming stripped 1 base from V and 11 bases from J, with 14 bases between. CDR3 length equals 13 residues. Germline V gene lookup returns CDR1 SEHNR and CDR2 FQNEAQ (reference sequence). The CDR3 region is CASSLGGRVWAFF. CDR3 DNA sequence: TGTGCCAGCAGCTTAGGAGGGAGGGTTTGGGCTTTCTTT.

Here the CDR3 DNA reads TGCGCCAGCAGCCAAGCTCGCCCCTCTCCGGGAGGGGCAGATACGCAGTATTTT. Translation: CASSQARPSPGGADTQYF. The chain recombines TRBV4-3 with TRBJ2-3, with 8 bases matching TRBD2. Germline CDR1 LGHNA, CDR2 YSLEER. The CDR3 is 18 amino acids. J gave up 4 bases and V 1 base, and 13 bases lay outside the gene matches.

This chain joins TRBV6-5 and TRBJ1-5, with TRBD1 as a possible D gene (6 bases). Germline V gives CDR1 MNHEY, CDR2 SVGAGI. With 8 bases removed from V and 3 bases from J, the gap between germline ends came to 17 bases. The CDR3 has 15 residues. The CDR3 region is CASGVGGPPNQPQHF. As DNA, the CDR3 is TGTGCCAGCGGGGTAGGGGGGCCACCCAATCAGCCCCAGCATTTT.

The gene calls are TRBV11-2 and TRBJ2-7, with 11 bases fitting TRBD2. Trimming removed 5 bases from V and 3 bases from J; junction bases left unmatched: 9. Germline V gives CDR1 SGHAT, CDR2 FQNNGV. The CDR3 loop spans 16 amino acids. CDR3 region: CASSLRLGLAVYEQYF. CDR3 DNA sequence: TGTGCCAGCAGCCTGCGATTGGGACTAGCGGTCTACGAGCAGTACTTC. Full variable domain (missing parts from reference TRBV11-2 and TRBJ2-7): EAGVAQSPRYKIIEKRQSVAFWCNPISGHATLYWYQQILGQGPKLLIQFQNNGVVDDSQLPKDRFSAERLKGVDSTLKIQPAKLEDSAVYLCASSLRLGLAVYEQYFGPGTRLTVT.